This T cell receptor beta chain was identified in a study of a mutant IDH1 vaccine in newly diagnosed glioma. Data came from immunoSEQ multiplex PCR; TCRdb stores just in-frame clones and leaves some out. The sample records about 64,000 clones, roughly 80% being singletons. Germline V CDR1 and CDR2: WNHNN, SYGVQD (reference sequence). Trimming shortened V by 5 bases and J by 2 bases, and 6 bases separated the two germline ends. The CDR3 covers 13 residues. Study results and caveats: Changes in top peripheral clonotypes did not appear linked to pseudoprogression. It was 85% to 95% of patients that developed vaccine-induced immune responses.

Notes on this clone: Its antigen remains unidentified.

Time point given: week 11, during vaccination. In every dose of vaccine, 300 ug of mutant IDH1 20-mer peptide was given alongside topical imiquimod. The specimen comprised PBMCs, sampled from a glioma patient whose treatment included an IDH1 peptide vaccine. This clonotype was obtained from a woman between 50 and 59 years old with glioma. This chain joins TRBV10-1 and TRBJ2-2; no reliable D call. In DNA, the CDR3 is TGCGCCAGCAGTACGGCCAACACCGGGGAGCTGTTTTTT. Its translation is CASSTANTGELFF.